Here is one T cell receptor (beta chain) with its context. Assay: immunoSEQ multiplex PCR; the TCRdb copy retains only in-frame clones and omits some. The table has some 31,000 clones, roughly 90% seen once. The entry originates in a study of sequential checkpoint blockade in melanoma. Trimming took off 7 bases at V and 0 bases at J, with 19 bases between the two ends. The CDR3 is 16 residues long. Germline CDR1 and CDR2: MRHNA and SNTAGT. The treatment: randomized to nivolumab then ipilimumab (arm A) or the reverse (arm B). Patients had received no earlier DNA-damaging chemotherapy. The receptor comes from a human donor with melanoma. This specimen was CD8+ T cells sorted from blood (inferred from file names), taken from a patient given nivolumab and ipilimumab in sequence. The V call is TRBV6-4, the J call TRBJ2-7; possible D gene TRBD1, 6 bases. The CDR3 sequence: CASTKGGQTSSYEQYF. In DNA form, the CDR3 reads TGTGCCAGCACCAAAGGGGGTCAAACTAGCTCCTACGAGCAGTACTTC.